A selection of T cell receptor beta chains follows, all from one sample in a study of T cells in Graves' hyperthyroidism and ophthalmopathy. MiXCR, applied by TCRdb to the multiplex PCR reads, yields one record per CDR3 protein. The sample lists about 640,000 distinct CDR3 sequences, roughly 15% occurring once. Sequenced material: blood. The receptors come from a woman aged 45-65 years with Graves' ophthalmopathy. Each CDR3 is given with its conserved first and last residue. A D gene is named only where the DNA matches it firmly. The size of a clone is reported for some rows only, either as once, few or many, or as a class for expanded clones.

cdr3_nt | cdr3_aa | d_call | j_call | clone_size | v_call
TGCAGTGCAGCGGGCGCGGGAAGCTCCTACGAGCAGTACTTC | CSAAGAGSSYEQYF | . | TRBJ2-7 | many | TRBV20-1
TGTGCCAGCAGCTTGTGGATGGAGGCGGGAGGTATAATTCCCTACAATGAGCAGTTCTTC | CASSLWMEAGGIIPYNEQFF | TRBD2 | TRBJ2-1 | many | TRBV7-2
TGCGCCAGCAGCGTCGACAGTCCGGCGGTCACAGATACGCAGTATTTT | CASSVDSPAVTDTQYF | . | TRBJ2-3 | few | TRBV5-1
TGCAGTGCTAGCGCACGCCCCTACAATGAGCAGTTCTTC | CSASARPYNEQFF | . | TRBJ2-1 | many | TRBV20-1
TGTGCCAGCAGTTTCGAGCTCTCCTACGGGCAGTACTTC | CASSFELSYGQYF | . | TRBJ2-7 | . | TRBV12-3/TRBV12-4
TGTGCCAGCACTCCAACCGGGGGGCTTGGAGCTTTCTTT | CASTPTGGLGAFF | . | TRBJ1-1 | many | TRBV2
TGTGCCAGTAGTACCCGGGGAGTGAATACGCAGTATTTT | CASSTRGVNTQYF | . | TRBJ2-3 | few | TRBV19
TGTGCCAGCAGCCCGGCGGGGGTCTATGAGCAGTTCTTC | CASSPAGVYEQFF | TRBD2 | TRBJ2-1 | many | TRBV11-2
TGTGCCAGCAGCTCTAACTTTTGGACAGACTACAATGAGCAGTTCTTC | CASSSNFWTDYNEQFF | . | TRBJ2-1 | many | TRBV7-9
TGTGCCAGCAGCTTAATTAGCGGGGAGTCCTACGAGCAGTACTTC | CASSLISGESYEQYF | TRBD2 | TRBJ2-7 | few | TRBV7-2
TGCGCCAGCAGCCAAACCCCGAACAGGGGGAACATTCAGTACTTC | CASSQTPNRGNIQYF | TRBD1 | TRBJ2-4 | . | TRBV4-1
TGTGCCAGCAGCGTGGGGGGCCCCGAGCCCCAGCATTTT | CASSVGGPEPQHF | . | TRBJ1-5 | few | TRBV9
TGTGCCAGCAGTCAGACAGGGTCCTACGAGCAGTACTTC | CASSQTGSYEQYF | TRBD1 | TRBJ2-7 | few | TRBV18
TGCAGCTATCCGCCGGGGCACTTATCCGAGCAGTACTTC | CSYPPGHLSEQYF | . | TRBJ2-7 | many | TRBV29-1